A single sample is the source of the 30 T cell receptor beta chains below, sequenced in a study of blood T cell repertoires in COVID-19. Libraries were prepared by immunoSEQ multiplex PCR; TCRdb keeps only in-frame clonotypes and omits some of them. The table records around 94,000 clones, under 90% of them present only once. The material sequenced was peripheral blood. These receptors were collected from a human donor in a cohort sampled during active COVID-19.

V gene TRBV11-1 combines with J gene TRBJ1-4; D perhaps matches TRBD1 (6 bases). Trimming removed 3 bases at V and 8 bases at J, with 10 bases between. The germline CDR1 and CDR2 sequences are SGHAT and FQDESV (reference sequence). The CDR3 extends over 13 amino acids. The CDR3, as DNA: TGTGCCAGCAGCTTCACAGGGTCGGAAAAACTGTTTTTT. This sequence encodes CASSFTGSEKLFF.

This clone came up once. V usage is TRBV18 and J usage is TRBJ2-7; tentative D call: TRBD1 (5 bases). CDR1 is KGHSH and CDR2 is LQKENI in the germline V gene. The CDR3 extends over 17 amino acids. V dropped 2 bases and J dropped 1 base, with 18 bases sitting between them. As DNA, the CDR3 is TGTGCCAGCTCACCAGTTGGAACAGCAGGGTATTCCTACGAGCAGTACTTC. This gives the protein CASSPVGTAGYSYEQYF.

The chain combines TRBV7-9 with TRBJ2-7; weak D call: TRBD2 (6 bases). CDR3 length equals 13 residues. V was clipped by 5 bases and J by 10 bases, with 18 bases between them. Per germline, CDR1 SEHNR and CDR2 FQNEAQ (reference sequence). The CDR3 sequence: CASSRPGVASQYF. As DNA, the CDR3 is TGTGCCAGCAGCCGCCCGGGGGTGGCGTCCCAGTACTTC.

This chain connects TRBV5-4 to TRBJ2-7; D not certain. The CDR3 is 13 amino acids. Trimming took 2 bases from V and 3 from J, leaving 9 bases between them. Germline V CDR1 and CDR2: SGHNT, YYREEE (reference sequence). CDR3 sequence reads: CASSFGEVYEQYF. Written as DNA, the CDR3 is TGTGCCAGCAGCTTCGGAGAAGTCTACGAGCAGTACTTC.

V and J are TRBV5-1 and TRBJ2-1, with D uncertain. The V and J ends lost 0 bases and 2 bases respectively, with 6 bases between them. From germline, CDR1 is SGHRS and CDR2 YFSETQ. The CDR3 has 14 amino acids. The CDR3 protein is CASSLDAAYNEQFF. Here the CDR3 DNA reads TGCGCCAGCAGCTTGGACGCAGCCTACAATGAGCAGTTCTTC.

This chain uses TRBV5-6 with TRBJ2-7; D not certain. The CDR3 has 16 amino acids. V lost 4 bases to trimming and J lost 4 bases, with 21 bases between them. The germline V gene encodes CDR1 SGHDT and CDR2 YYEEEE. The CDR3 protein is CASSPQLLSSLYEQYF. CDR3 bases: TGTGCCAGCAGCCCTCAACTTCTCTCATCACTATACGAGCAGTACTTC.

This sequence joins TRBV30 and TRBJ2-5; 9 bases align to TRBD2. V lost 2 bases to trimming and J lost 7 bases; unmatched junction nucleotides: 11. Germline CDR1 is GTSNPN and CDR2 is SVGIG (reference sequence). This CDR3 has 15 amino acids. CDR3 in DNA: TGTGCCTGGAGTAAAGCGGGAGGCTACCGAGGGACCCAGTACTTC. Protein product: CAWSKAGGYRGTQYF.

The rearrangement joins TRBV7-6 to TRBJ2-1; maybe TRBD1 (6 bases). The germline gives CDR1 SGHVS, CDR2 FNYEAQ. Trimming stripped 5 bases from V and 6 bases from J, with 8 bases between. The CDR3 extends over 12 amino acids. CDR3 in DNA: TGTGCCAGCAGCATACAGGGCAATGAGCAGTTCTTC. Translated, it gives CASSIQGNEQFF.

The sample holds a few counts of this clone. This chain connects TRBV18 to TRBJ1-6; 9 nucleotides match TRBD1. V lost 2 bases to trimming and J lost 8 bases; unmatched junction nucleotides: 7. The germline V gene encodes CDR1 KGHSH and CDR2 LQKENI. CDR3 length: 16 amino acids. Written as DNA, the CDR3 is TGTGCCAGCTCACCAAGCACAGGGGGCGTCGATTCACCCCTCCACTTT. Its translation is CASSPSTGGVDSPLHF.

This chain joins TRBV30 and TRBJ1-6; tentatively, D is TRBD1 (5 bases). Deletions cut 2 bases from V and 4 bases from J, with 15 bases between. The CDR3 extends over 16 amino acids. Germline V CDR1 and CDR2: GTSNPN, SVGIG (reference sequence). The CDR3 DNA is TGTGCCTGGAGTACTTCAGGGATGGGGTATAATTCACCCCTCCACTTT. Amino acids: CAWSTSGMGYNSPLHF.

The J gene is TRBJ1-1, the V gene TRBV6-5; D remains ambiguous. Germline V gene lookup returns CDR1 MNHEY and CDR2 SVGAGI. The CDR3 is made up of 14 amino acids. Between the trimmed V and J ends, which lost 6 bases and 3 bases, there was a span of 14 bases. CDR3 DNA sequence: TGTGCCAGCAGCGTCGTACAAGCGGACACTGAAGCTTTCTTT. Its protein is CASSVVQADTEAFF.

V and J are TRBV4-2 and TRBJ2-5; 7 bases map to TRBD2. Germline CDR1 LGHNA, CDR2 YNFKEQ. This CDR3 is built from 15 residues. The V and J ends lost 4 bases and 3 bases, in that order; junction bases with no gene match: 8. The CDR3 coding sequence is TGTGCCAGCAGCCCCCTGGGGGGGTCGGAAGAGACCCAGTACTTC. Its translation: CASSPLGGSEETQYF.

The sample holds a few counts of this clone. This chain connects TRBV7-6 to TRBJ2-1; TRBD2 matches 12 bases. Losses at the gene ends were 5 bases for V and 6 bases for J; bases not matched to a gene: 11. Germline CDR1 SGHVS, CDR2 FNYEAQ. The CDR3 is made up of 17 amino acids. CDR3 DNA: TGTGCCAGCAGCCCACTCCTAGCGGGAGGGAGTGGCAATGAGCAGTTCTTC. Its translation is CASSPLLAGGSGNEQFF.

The CDR3 DNA is TGTGCCAGCAGTTACACGCACCGGGACAGGGAATCCTACGAGCAGTACTTC. Protein product: CASSYTHRDRESYEQYF. V is TRBV6-2 or TRBV6-3 and J is TRBJ2-7; 9 bases are shared with TRBD1. V dropped 2 bases and J dropped 1; count of bases not matched to a gene: 9. The CDR3 totals 17 residues. Germline CDR1 is MNHEY and CDR2 is SVGEGT.

This clone occurred a few times. This chain links TRBV9 with TRBJ2-7; tentatively, D is TRBD1 (6 bases). This CDR3 spans 15 amino acids. CDR1 and CDR2 (germline): SGDLS, YYNGEE. Trimming shortened V by 0 bases and J by 2 bases, and 12 bases separated the two germline ends. This CDR3 is CASSVGPGATYEQYF. The CDR3 bases are TGTGCCAGCAGCGTAGGTCCAGGGGCGACCTACGAGCAGTACTTC.

The chain is built from TRBV5-1 and TRBJ2-1, with 10 positions matching TRBD2. Germline CDR1 SGHRS, CDR2 YFSETQ. Trimming took 3 bases from V and 7 from J; bases not matched to a gene: 10. The CDR3 covers 16 residues. The DNA of the CDR3 is TGCGCCAGCAGCTCCAGCGGGAGGGCCGAAAGGAATGAGCAGTTCTTC. This codes for CASSSSGRAERNEQFF.

This chain uses TRBV9 with TRBJ2-5; TRBD1 aligns across 8 bases. Germline CDR1 SGDLS, CDR2 YYNGEE. CDR3 size: 15 residues. V lost 3 bases to trimming and J lost 5 bases; unmatched junction nucleotides: 9. CDR3 in amino acids: CASSGGTGRGETQYF. For the CDR3, the DNA is TGTGCCAGCAGCGGCGGGACAGGAAGAGGGGAGACCCAGTACTTC.

In its sample, this clone was seen a few times. The chain links TRBV2 to TRBJ2-3, with 14 bases lining up with TRBD2. Germline values: CDR1 SNHLY, CDR2 FYNNEI. The CDR3 runs 13 residues. V lost 6 bases, J lost 8 bases, and 1 base stayed unmatched. Here the CDR3 DNA reads TGTGCCAGCAGCGGACTAGCGGGAGGTACGCAGTATTTT. Translation: CASSGLAGGTQYF.

This chain connects TRBV2 to TRBJ2-7; weak D call: TRBD2 (6 bases). This CDR3 is built from 13 residues. Trimming removed 8 bases from V and 6 bases from J, with 17 bases in between. Germline values: CDR1 SNHLY, CDR2 FYNNEI. Here the CDR3 reads CASVAGRRAEQYF. Here the CDR3 DNA reads TGTGCCAGCGTGGCGGGAAGAAGGGCCGAGCAGTACTTC.

Only a few counts were recorded for this clone. The genes are TRBV30 and TRBJ2-7; 12 bases map to TRBD1. V lost 3 bases and J lost 9; bases outside the gene matches: 9. Per germline, CDR1 GTSNPN and CDR2 SVGIG (reference sequence). This CDR3 spans 14 amino acids. The DNA for the CDR3 is TGTGCCTGGAGGGGAGGGACAGGGGGCCTGGCGCAGTACTTC. This encodes CAWRGGTGGLAQYF.

This sequence joins TRBV7-9 and TRBJ1-4; no reliable D call. This CDR3 is built from 15 residues. The germline gives CDR1 SEHNR, CDR2 FQNEAQ (reference sequence). The ends were cut back, 5 bases at V and 0 bases at J, with 10 bases in the middle. DNA for the CDR3: TGTGCCAGCAGCCGCGGCGGCACAACTAATGAAAAACTGTTTTTT. Translated, it gives CASSRGGTTNEKLFF.

About this clone: Within the sample, other DNA sequences also encode this same CDR3. CDR3 coding DNA: TGTGCCAGCGGACAGGGTCTTTCCTACGAGCAGTACTTC. Encoded protein: CASGQGLSYEQYF. This chain uses TRBV6-5 with TRBJ2-7, with 8 bases that match TRBD1. The ends lost 8 bases at V and 1 base at J; junction bases unmatched: 4. The CDR3 extends over 13 amino acids. Germline V gene data show CDR1 as MNHEY and CDR2 as SVGAGI.

The chain couples TRBV7-8 to TRBJ2-3; 7 bases are shared with TRBD1. There are 15 residues in the CDR3. Germline CDR1 and CDR2: SGHVS and FQNEAQ. V lost 8 bases and J lost 1; bases outside the gene matches: 9. CDR3 loop: CASARGRLGTDTQYF. The CDR3, as DNA: TGTGCCAGCGCAAGGGGGCGGTTGGGCACAGATACGCAGTATTTT.

The chain joins TRBV10-3 to TRBJ2-7; TRBD2 matches 11 bases. The V gene's germline CDR1 is ENHRY and CDR2 SYGVKD. This CDR3 region has 14 residues. The V gene end was trimmed by 6 bases and the J gene end by 4 bases; junction bases not matched to a gene: 5. CDR3 nucleotides: TGTGCCATCAGCCTGGCTAGCGGGAGGTACGAGCAGTACTTC. Amino acid sequence: CAISLASGRYEQYF.

CDR3 loop: CASSPGEGEKLFF. The CDR3 bases are TGTGCCAGCTCACCAGGGGAGGGTGAAAAACTGTTTTTT. The chain couples TRBV18 to TRBJ1-4; unclear D gene. The CDR3 is made up of 13 amino acids. Between the trimmed V and J ends, which lost 2 bases and 7 bases, there was a span of 8 bases. The germline gives CDR1 KGHSH, CDR2 LQKENI.

The rearrangement joins TRBV5-1 to TRBJ1-2; D gene unclear. In germline, CDR1 is SGHRS, CDR2 YFSETQ. The V gene lost 5 bases and the J gene lost 1 base, with 9 bases spanning the gap. This CDR3 comprises 13 residues. CDR3 DNA: TGCGCCAGCAGAGCGGACGGTAACTATGGCTACACCTTC. It encodes CASRADGNYGYTF. Using reference TRBV5-1 and TRBJ1-2 for the parts outside the CDR3, the full variable domain is KAGVTQTPRYLIKTRGQQVTLSCSPISGHRSVSWYQQTPGQGLQFLFEYFSETQRNKGNFPGRFSGRQFSNSRSEMNVSTLELGDSALYLCASRADGNYGYTFGSGTRLTVV.

The J gene is TRBJ2-7, the V gene TRBV19, with D possibly TRBD1 on 6 matching bases. This CDR3 region has 13 residues. Trimming removed 6 bases from V and 3 bases from J, with 12 bases in between. CDR1 LNHDA and CDR2 SQIVND come from the germline V gene (reference sequence). CDR3 nucleotides: TGTGCCAGTAGCAGAATACAGGGCTACGAGCAGTACTTC. This encodes CASSRIQGYEQYF.

The genes are TRBV5-5 and TRBJ1-2; 8 bases are a match to TRBD1. This CDR3 contains 14 residues. Germline V gene lookup returns CDR1 SGHKS and CDR2 YYEKEE (reference sequence). The V and J ends lost 4 bases and 5 bases, in that order; junction bases with no gene match: 7. DNA for the CDR3: TGTGCCAGCAGCCCGACAGGGGCACAATATGGCTACACCTTC. It codes for CASSPTGAQYGYTF.

The J gene is TRBJ1-5, the V gene TRBV19; D might be TRBD1 (5 bases). Germline V gene data show CDR1 as LNHDA and CDR2 as SQIVND (reference sequence). The V end was cut by 5 bases, the J end by 5 bases, with 13 bases between. The CDR3 consists of 14 residues. CDR3 bases: TGTGCCAGTAGTGGGTCAGGGAAGTATCAGCCCCAGCATTTT. Its protein product is CASSGSGKYQPQHF.

This chain links TRBV30 with TRBJ1-1; D unresolved. The V gene lost 0 bases and the J gene lost 1 base, with 9 bases spanning the gap. The CDR3 runs 14 residues. Germline V gives CDR1 GTSNPN, CDR2 SVGIG (reference sequence). The CDR3 region has the DNA TGTGCCTGGAGTGTAAGCGTCAGGAACACTGAAGCTTTCTTT. Its protein is CAWSVSVRNTEAFF.